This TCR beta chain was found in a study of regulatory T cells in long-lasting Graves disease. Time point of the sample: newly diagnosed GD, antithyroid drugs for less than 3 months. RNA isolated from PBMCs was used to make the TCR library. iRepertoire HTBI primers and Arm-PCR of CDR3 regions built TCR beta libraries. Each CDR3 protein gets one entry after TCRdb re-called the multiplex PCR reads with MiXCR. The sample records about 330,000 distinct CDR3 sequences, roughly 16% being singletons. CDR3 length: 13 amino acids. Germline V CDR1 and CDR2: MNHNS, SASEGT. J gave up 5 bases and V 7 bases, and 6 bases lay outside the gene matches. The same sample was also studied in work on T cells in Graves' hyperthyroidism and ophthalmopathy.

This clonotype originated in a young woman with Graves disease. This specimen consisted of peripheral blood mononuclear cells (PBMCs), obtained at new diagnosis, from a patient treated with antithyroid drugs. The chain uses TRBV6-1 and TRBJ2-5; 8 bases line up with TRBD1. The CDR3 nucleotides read TGTGCCAGCACTAAGACAGGGGTCGAGACCCAGTACTTC. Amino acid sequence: CASTKTGVETQYF.